The 9 T cell receptor beta chains reported below all come from one sample, sequenced in a study of cytomegalovirus exposure and HLA in healthy donors. Primers: 60 Vbeta forward and 13 Jbeta reverse. Using immunoSEQ multiplex PCR, the repertoire was profiled, and TCRdb retains in-frame clones only, with some absent. The repertoire holds 100,000 to 150,000 clones, with approximately 80% as singletons. Sample: PBMCs. These receptors all stem from a man younger than 45 in good health and CMV-seropositive.

This rearrangement joins TRBV7-9 to TRBJ1-5, with 8 bases matching TRBD1. V lost 5 bases and J lost 0; bases outside the gene matches: 3. This CDR3 is built from 15 residues. Germline values: CDR1 SEHNR, CDR2 FQNEAQ (reference sequence). The CDR3 sequence: CASSPGTGSNQPQHF. Here the CDR3 DNA reads TGTGCCAGCAGCCCCGGGACAGGTAGCAATCAGCCCCAGCATTTT.

V usage is TRBV27 and J usage is TRBJ2-3; 11 bases are shared with TRBD2. CDR3 length: 15 residues. Losses at the gene ends were 6 bases for V and 1 base for J; bases not matched to a gene: 3. The germline CDR1 and CDR2 sequences are MNHEY and SMNVEV (reference sequence). CDR3 bases: TGTGCCAGCAGCCTTAGCGGGGGGGGCACAGATACGCAGTATTTT. Protein sequence: CASSLSGGGTDTQYF.

The gene calls are TRBV5-4 and TRBJ2-2, with 8 bases lining up with TRBD2. Germline CDR1 is SGHNT and CDR2 is YYREEE (reference sequence). The V and J ends lost 6 bases and 4 bases, in that order; junction bases with no gene match: 8. The CDR3 is 15 residues long. The CDR3 is CASTSGGRSTGELFF. As DNA, the CDR3 is TGTGCCAGCACCTCGGGGGGGAGGAGCACCGGGGAGCTGTTTTTT.

V usage is TRBV4-1 and J usage is TRBJ2-1, with TRBD2 matching over 8 bases. Germline V CDR1 and CDR2: MGHRA, YSYEKL. Trimming took 1 base from V and 7 from J; bases not matched to a gene: 6. There are 15 residues in the CDR3. The DNA for the CDR3 is TGCGCCAGCAGCCAAGGACGGGAGGGCCGAAATGAGCAGTTCTTC. Its translation is CASSQGREGRNEQFF.

This rearrangement joins TRBV5-1 to TRBJ2-5; D is perhaps TRBD2 (5 bases). Germline V gene data show CDR1 as SGHRS and CDR2 as YFSETQ. The length of the CDR3 is 15 residues. V was trimmed by 3 bases and J by 2 bases, leaving 14 bases between them. The CDR3 reads CASSSGVGVQETQYF. CDR3 sequence (DNA): TGCGCCAGCAGCTCCGGAGTCGGGGTGCAAGAGACCCAGTACTTC.

This chain joins TRBV27 and TRBJ1-5; D call uncertain. The ends were cut back, 0 bases at V and 7 bases at J, with 13 bases in the middle. The CDR3 covers 15 residues. Germline lookup yields CDR1 MNHEY and CDR2 SMNVEV (reference sequence). CDR3: CASSLSRGSRQPQHF. CDR3 coding DNA: TGTGCCAGCAGTTTATCTAGAGGGTCACGGCAGCCCCAGCATTTT.

Only one count was recorded for this clone. This rearrangement joins TRBV9 to TRBJ2-2; 9 bases match TRBD2. Trimming at V came to 6 bases and at J to 6 bases, leaving 6 bases not matched to a gene. The length of the CDR3 is 14 residues. Germline assignment: CDR1 SGDLS and CDR2 YYNGEE. In DNA, the CDR3 is TGTGCCAGCAATCCCGCGGGAGGGCCCGGGGAGCTGTTTTTT. Translated, it gives CASNPAGGPGELFF.

The gene calls are TRBV4-1 and TRBJ2-7, with a weak D call TRBD2 (6 bases). The CDR3 consists of 17 residues. V lost 3 bases, J lost 0 bases, and 18 bases lay in between. From germline, CDR1 is MGHRA and CDR2 YSYEKL. CDR3 loop: CASSQFGFAGTSYEQYF. In DNA form, the CDR3 reads TGCGCCAGCAGCCAGTTCGGGTTCGCGGGGACCTCCTACGAGCAGTACTTC.

The V and J genes are TRBV6-5 and TRBJ2-7, with 8 bases aligning to TRBD2. The J segment lost 2 bases and the V segment lost 4 bases, leaving 7 bases of the junction unmatched. The CDR3 covers 15 residues. Germline assignment: CDR1 MNHEY and CDR2 SVGAGI. CDR3 residues: CASSSSGSVAYEQYF. As DNA, the CDR3 is TGTGCCAGCAGTTCGAGCGGGAGTGTCGCCTACGAGCAGTACTTC.